A single sample gave rise to the 4 T cell receptor beta chains below, sequenced in a study of beta chain features in type 1 diabetes. Overall study results and limits: All four CD4+ subsets from Type 1 diabetes patients carried moderately but significantly shorter TCRB CDR3s.

All of the isolated RNA was reverse transcribed, so expressed TCRB transcripts were sequenced. This table comes from immunoSEQ multiplex PCR, and its TCRdb copy is limited to in-frame clones, with some not included. The sample records some 350,000 clones, 8.5% to 10% being singletons. These receptors have no identified antigens. The sequenced material came from central memory CD4+ T cells from blood. The source is a man between 25 and 39 years old with type 1 diabetes.

The chain joins TRBV5-4 to TRBJ2-1; 8 bases align to TRBD2. CDR1 and CDR2 from the germline V gene are SGHNT and YYREEE (reference sequence). J lost 8 bases, V lost 4 bases, and 11 bases had no gene match. CDR3 length equals 15 residues. The CDR3 region has the DNA TGTGCCAGCAGCCGGGGGGCTAGCGGGCGCGATGAGCAGTTCTTC. The encoded protein is CASSRGASGRDEQFF.

In this sample, this clone turned up a few times. The chain employs TRBV6-1 and TRBJ1-1, with 11 positions matching TRBD1. The CDR3 is made up of 14 amino acids. Germline V gives CDR1 MNHNS, CDR2 SASEGT. The V and J ends lost 10 bases and 4 bases, in that order; junction bases with no gene match: 8. The CDR3 reads CATWTGGGGTEAFF. In DNA form, the CDR3 reads TGTGCCACCTGGACAGGGGGCGGGGGCACTGAAGCTTTCTTT.

The chain couples TRBV2 to TRBJ2-3, with 7 bases that match TRBD1. V dropped 3 bases and J dropped 3; count of bases not matched to a gene: 3. The CDR3 extends over 14 amino acids. Germline V lookup: CDR1 SNHLY, CDR2 FYNNEI. CDR3 DNA: TGTGCCAGCAGTGAGCAGGGGGATACAGATACGCAGTATTTT. This gives the protein CASSEQGDTDTQYF.

This clone showed up just a few times. The V and J genes are TRBV5-4 and TRBJ2-7; maybe TRBD2 (7 bases). Germline CDR1 is SGHNT and CDR2 is YYREEE (reference sequence). With 4 bases removed from V and 2 bases from J, the gap between germline ends came to 19 bases. The CDR3 sequence is 16 residues long. CDR3 loop: CASSPRGGGDTYEQYF. Written as DNA, the CDR3 is TGTGCCAGCAGCCCAAGAGGGGGAGGGGACACCTACGAGCAGTACTTC. Full variable domain (rest looked up from reference TRBV5-4 and TRBJ2-7): ETGVTQSPTHLIKTRGQQVTLRCSSQSGHNTVSWYQQALGQGPQFIFQYYREEENGRGNFPPRFSGLQFPNYSSELNVNALELDDSALYLCASSPRGGGDTYEQYFGPGTRLTVT.